Shown below are 19 T cell receptor beta chains from a single sample sequenced in a study of shared clonotypes between healthy human individuals. The assay was immunoSEQ multiplex PCR, and TCRdb's table has in-frame clones only and misses some. The table lists hundreds of thousands of clones, about two thirds of them singletons, with about 1.7% in the top ten. The sample comprised memory CD4+ T cells sorted from blood. Subset: CD45RA-negative fraction. All receptors derive from a woman aged 25 to 39 in good health.

V usage is TRBV6-6 and J usage is TRBJ1-2; maybe TRBD1 (6 bases). This CDR3 is 13 amino acids long. Germline V lookup: CDR1 MNHNY, CDR2 SVGAGI (reference sequence). V lost 6 bases to trimming and J lost 7 bases, with 15 bases between them. CDR3 DNA sequence: TGTGCCAGCAGCCCAACAGGGCGGGGTGGCTACACCTTC. Amino acids: CASSPTGRGGYTF.

This sequence joins TRBV6-6 and TRBJ1-2; TRBD1 is a possible D gene (6 bases). The CDR3 runs 14 residues. Germline V gives CDR1 MNHNY, CDR2 SVGAGI (reference sequence). The V gene lost 4 bases and the J gene lost 4 bases, with 13 bases spanning the gap. The CDR3 nucleotides read TGTGCCAGCAGTTTACGACAGGCGACCTATGGCTACACCTTC. Translating it yields CASSLRQATYGYTF.

The chain couples TRBV28 to TRBJ2-1, with TRBD1 matching over 8 bases. The germline CDR1 and CDR2 sequences are MDHEN and SYDVKM. The length of the CDR3 is 16 residues. V was clipped by 6 bases and J by 2 bases; unmatched bases: 9. CDR3 in amino acids: CASSPRGRGPYNEQFF. CDR3 coding DNA: TGTGCCAGCAGCCCACGGGGCAGGGGGCCCTACAATGAGCAGTTCTTC.

The rearrangement joins TRBV11-2 to TRBJ1-2; D perhaps matches TRBD1 (5 bases). Per the germline V gene, CDR1 is SGHAT and CDR2 is FQNNGV. Trimming pared 2 bases from V and 4 bases from J, leaving 11 bases between. CDR3 length: 14 amino acids. CDR3 sequence (DNA): TGTGCCAGCAGCTTATGGCGGGGGTCCTATGGCTACACCTTC. Protein product: CASSLWRGSYGYTF.

The CDR3 is CASSSSPGLAGVLYEQYF. In DNA, the CDR3 is TGTGCCAGCAGTTCCTCCCCGGGACTAGCGGGAGTCTTGTACGAGCAGTACTTC. The chain uses TRBV28 and TRBJ2-7; 14 nucleotides line up with TRBD2. This CDR3 is built from 18 residues. Germline CDR1 and CDR2: MDHEN and SYDVKM. V dropped 4 bases and J dropped 4; count of bases not matched to a gene: 12. The full variable domain, completed using reference TRBV28 and TRBJ2-7, is DVKVTQSSRYLVKRTGEKVFLECVQDMDHENMFWYRQDPGLGLRLIYFSYDVKMKEKGDIPEGYSVSREKKERFSLILESASTNQTSMYLCASSSSPGLAGVLYEQYFGPGTRLTVT.

The chain uses TRBV28 and TRBJ2-7; 7 bases line up with TRBD1. CDR3 length: 12 amino acids. V dropped 10 bases and J dropped 6; count of bases not matched to a gene: 9. Germline CDR1 is MDHEN and CDR2 is SYDVKM. Here the CDR3 reads CAIGQEPLEQYF. Written as DNA, the CDR3 is TGTGCCATCGGACAGGAACCCCTCGAGCAGTACTTC.

The rearrangement links TRBV11-2 to TRBJ2-5, with D possibly being TRBD1 or TRBD2 (6 bases each). The CDR3 has 16 residues. Trimming cost V 6 bases and J 3 bases, with 20 bases left between them. CDR1 is SGHAT and CDR2 is FQNNGV in the germline V gene. CDR3 sequence (DNA): TGTGCCAGCAGGAACCCGTGGAGGGGGATAAAAGAGACCCAGTACTTC. Its protein product is CASRNPWRGIKETQYF. The full variable domain, rest sourced from reference TRBV11-2 and TRBJ2-5, is EAGVAQSPRYKIIEKRQSVAFWCNPISGHATLYWYQQILGQGPKLLIQFQNNGVVDDSQLPKDRFSAERLKGVDSTLKIQPAKLEDSAVYLCASRNPWRGIKETQYFGPGTRLLVL.

In the case of this clone: A much larger clone lies one base from this, so it may be a read error. The chain uses TRBV7-3 and TRBJ2-3, with unresolved D. The V end lost 5 bases, the J end lost 1 base, and 7 bases lay between the germline ends. Germline V lookup: CDR1 SGHTA, CDR2 FQGTGA. The CDR3 sequence is 13 residues long. The CDR3 protein is CASSPPGTDTQYF. The CDR3 DNA is TGTGCCAGCAGCCCCCCCGGCACAGATACGCAGTATTTT.

The chain is built from TRBV4-2 and TRBJ2-7; 7 bases agree with TRBD1. The V segment lost 0 bases and the J segment 3 bases; nucleotides outside the gene matches: 20. The CDR3 consists of 20 residues. From germline, CDR1 is LGHNA and CDR2 YNFKEQ. The CDR3 sequence is CASSQDFPSTGRRTLYEQYF. Written as DNA, the CDR3 is TGTGCCAGCAGCCAAGATTTCCCCTCGACAGGGCGACGAACCCTCTACGAGCAGTACTTC.

The genes are TRBV29-1 and TRBJ2-1; 9 nucleotides align to TRBD1. This CDR3 has 14 residues. J lost 5 bases, V lost 7 bases, and 9 bases had no gene match. In germline, CDR1 is SQVTM, CDR2 ANQGSEA. CDR3 sequence (DNA): TGCAGCGCCGATTTGACAGGGGGGAACAATGAGCAGTTCTTC. This codes for CSADLTGGNNEQFF.

The genes are TRBV7-2 and TRBJ1-4, with 8 bases lining up with TRBD1. The J segment lost 7 bases and the V segment lost 8 bases, leaving 6 bases of the junction unmatched. This CDR3 has 13 residues. Germline CDR1 SGHTA, CDR2 FQGNSA. CDR3 residues: CASGRGHGEKLFF. CDR3 sequence (DNA): TGTGCCAGCGGCAGGGGGCACGGTGAAAAACTGTTTTTT.

V gene TRBV7-9 combines with J gene TRBJ2-3, with 8 bases fitting TRBD2. CDR3 length: 17 residues. Trimming at V came to 3 bases and at J to 2 bases, leaving 10 bases not matched to a gene. CDR1 and CDR2 (germline): SEHNR, FQNEAQ (reference sequence). The CDR3 here is CASSFRTSWGDTDTQYF. In DNA form, the CDR3 reads TGTGCCAGCAGCTTCCGGACTAGCTGGGGGGACACAGATACGCAGTATTTT.

The chain combines TRBV5-1 with TRBJ1-5; tentatively, D is TRBD1 (5 bases). V was shortened by 4 bases and J by 5 bases, with 13 bases between the two germline ends. The CDR3 has 14 residues. Germline values: CDR1 SGHRS, CDR2 YFSETQ. This CDR3 is CASSPGTEYQPQHF. CDR3 in DNA: TGCGCCAGCAGCCCTGGGACGGAATATCAGCCCCAGCATTTT. The full variable domain, completed using reference TRBV5-1 and TRBJ1-5, is KAGVTQTPRYLIKTRGQQVTLSCSPISGHRSVSWYQQTPGQGLQFLFEYFSETQRNKGNFPGRFSGRQFSNSRSEMNVSTLELGDSALYLCASSPGTEYQPQHFGDGTRLSIL.

This chain's CDR3 is CASSYSQTGELFF. DNA of the CDR3: TGTGCCAGCAGTTACTCACAGACTGGGGAACTGTTTTTT. The gene calls are TRBV6-5 and TRBJ1-4; D gene uncertain. V was clipped by 0 bases and J by 12 bases, with 11 bases between them. CDR1 MNHEY and CDR2 SVGAGI come from the germline V gene. This CDR3 is 13 amino acids long.

The J gene is TRBJ2-5, the V gene TRBV6-5, with unresolved D. The germline V gene encodes CDR1 MNHEY and CDR2 SVGAGI. V lost 0 bases to trimming and J lost 3 bases, with 11 bases between them. The CDR3 has 15 amino acids. The CDR3 reads CASSYSLPQKETQYF. CDR3 DNA sequence: TGTGCCAGCAGTTACTCTTTACCACAGAAAGAGACCCAGTACTTC.

This clone has just a few counts. The rearrangement links TRBV18 to TRBJ2-1, with 8 bases that match TRBD2. Germline assignment: CDR1 KGHSH and CDR2 LQKENI. The CDR3 runs 13 residues. V shed 7 bases and J 7 bases; nucleotides not matched to a gene: 6. The CDR3 region is CASWKTSDNEQFF. DNA of the CDR3: TGTGCCAGCTGGAAGACTAGCGATAATGAGCAGTTCTTC.

This clone was counted only a few times. This chain uses TRBV11-1 with TRBJ2-6; D is uncertain. V shed 3 bases and J shed 2 bases, with 5 bases lying between them. The CDR3 runs to 14 residues. Germline CDR1 is SGHAT and CDR2 is FQDESV (reference sequence). Written as DNA, the CDR3 is TGTGCCAGCAGCTTTACTACTGGGGCCAACGTCCTGACTTTC. This translates into CASSFTTGANVLTF.

The chain has TRBV9 and TRBJ2-3; D might be TRBD2 (5 bases). V lost 0 bases and J 10 bases, leaving 15 bases between the germline ends. Germline CDR1 and CDR2: SGDLS and YYNGEE. The CDR3 is made up of 14 amino acids. The CDR3 DNA is TGTGCCAGCAGCGTAGCCCTAGATGGAGGTTCGCAGTATTTT. Its translation is CASSVALDGGSQYF.

This chain joins TRBV5-1 and TRBJ1-2; possibly TRBD1 for D (6 bases). Trimming took off 2 bases at V and 3 bases at J, with 14 bases between the two ends. The CDR3 contains 15 residues. The V gene's germline CDR1 is SGHRS and CDR2 YFSETQ. The CDR3 sequence: CASSFTGGGYYGYTF. CDR3 DNA: TGCGCCAGCAGCTTCACAGGAGGGGGTTACTATGGCTACACCTTC. Combining the CDR3 with reference TRBV5-1 and TRBJ1-2 gives the whole variable domain KAGVTQTPRYLIKTRGQQVTLSCSPISGHRSVSWYQQTPGQGLQFLFEYFSETQRNKGNFPGRFSGRQFSNSRSEMNVSTLELGDSALYLCASSFTGGGYYGYTFGSGTRLTVV.